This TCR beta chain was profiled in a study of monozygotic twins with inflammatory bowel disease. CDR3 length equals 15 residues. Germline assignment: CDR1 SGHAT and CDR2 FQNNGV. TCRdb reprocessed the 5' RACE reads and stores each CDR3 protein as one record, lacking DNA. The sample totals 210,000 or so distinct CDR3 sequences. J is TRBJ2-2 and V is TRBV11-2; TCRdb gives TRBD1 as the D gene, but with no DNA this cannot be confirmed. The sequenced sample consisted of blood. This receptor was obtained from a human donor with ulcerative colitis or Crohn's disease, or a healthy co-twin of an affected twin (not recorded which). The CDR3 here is CASSLDRVSTGELFF. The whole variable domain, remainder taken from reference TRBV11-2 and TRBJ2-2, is EAGVAQSPRYKIIEKRQSVAFWCNPISGHATLYWYQQILGQGPKLLIQFQNNGVVDDSQLPKDRFSAERLKGVDSTLKIQPAKLEDSAVYLCASSLDRVSTGELFFGEGSRLTVL.